A selection of T cell receptor beta chains follows, all from one sample in a study of blood T cells in healthy people across ages. TCRdb used MiXCR to reprocess the 5' RACE reads, holding one entry per CDR3 protein. The sample yields 710,000 or so distinct CDR3 sequences, less than 40% seen once. The sample taken for sequencing was blood. Receptor source: an elderly woman in good health. The CDR3 runs from the conserved cysteine through the conserved F or W. The D gene is left open where the match is weak. Size tells how often a clone was seen (once, few, many) or the class of an expanded clone, and some rows leave it out.

v_call	d_call	j_call	clone_size	cdr3_nt	cdr3_aa
TRBV9	-	TRBJ1-2	many	TGTGCCAGCAGCGCCGGAAATAGGCGAGGAGGCTACACCTTC	CASSAGNRRGGYTF
TRBV7-2	-	TRBJ2-5	few	TGTGCCAGCAGCTTAGGGTCACTAGCCCAAGAGACCCAGTACTTC	CASSLGSLAQETQYF
TRBV12-3/TRBV12-4	-	TRBJ1-2	few	TGTGCCAGCACCCCACTCCCGTCCTCCTATGGCTACACCTTC	CASTPLPSSYGYTF
TRBV7-2	TRBD2	TRBJ2-5	-	TGTGCCAGCAGCTTAGCGAGGTCTAGCGGGGCCGTCTTC	CASSLARSSGAVF
TRBV12-3/TRBV12-4	-	TRBJ2-7	-	TGTGCCAGCAGACCGCGGGGGACAGCTTCCTACGAGCAGTACTTC	CASRPRGTASYEQYF
TRBV6-2/TRBV6-3	-	TRBJ2-7	many	TGTGCCAGCAGGTCTTCCTACGAGCAGTACTTC	CASRSSYEQYF
TRBV4-3	-	TRBJ1-1	many	TGCGCCAGCAGCCAAGATGATTCCACTGAAGCTTTCTTT	CASSQDDSTEAFF
TRBV5-5	-	TRBJ2-7	many	TGTGCCAGCAGCTCCGGGACGCTCTACGAGCAGTACTTC	CASSSGTLYEQYF
TRBV20-1	-	TRBJ1-2	many	TGCAGTGCCTCGGACAGTTCAGCGCGCAACTATGGCTACACCTTC	CSASDSSARNYGYTF
TRBV7-2	TRBD1	TRBJ2-6	many	TGTGCCAGCTCCAGGGGGCTAGGTGGGGCCAACGTCCTGACTTTC	CASSRGLGGANVLTF
TRBV7-2	-	TRBJ1-6	many	TGTGCCAGCAGCTATTTACATTCACCCCTCCACTTT	CASSYLHSPLHF
TRBV7-2	-	TRBJ2-7	many	TGTGCCAGCAGCTTAGTGGGGGCGAATCTCCCCTACGAGCAGTACTTC	CASSLVGANLPYEQYF
TRBV6-1	TRBD1	TRBJ1-6	few	TGTGCCAGCAGTGTAGGAGGGGGGCAGGGGGCCCGACCCCTCCACTTT	CASSVGGGQGARPLHF
TRBV7-2	-	TRBJ2-7	many	TGTGCCAGCAGCCGCCTTATGGGCGAGCAGTACTTC	CASSRLMGEQYF
TRBV5-1	TRBD2	TRBJ2-7	many	TGCGCCAGCAGCTCTGGGACTAGCGGGGGGGTCCAGTTCTACGAGCAGTACTTC	CASSSGTSGGVQFYEQYF
TRBV3-1	TRBD2	TRBJ2-1	many	TGTGCCAGCAGCCAAGATCCTAGCGGGGCCTTTGGGGAGCAGTTCTTC	CASSQDPSGAFGEQFF
TRBV7-8	-	TRBJ2-1	many	TGTGCCAGCAGCTTAGGGGCCAAGGGAAGTGAGCAGTTCTTC	CASSLGAKGSEQFF
TRBV9	-	TRBJ1-5	-	TGTGCCAGCAGCGTAGGAGGGGATAGCAATCAGCCCCAGCAGTTT	CASSVGGDSNQPQQF
TRBV12-3/TRBV12-4	TRBD1	TRBJ1-2	many	TGTGCCAGCAGTTTGACAGAGGGGGCGGGTGGCTACACCTTC	CASSLTEGAGGYTF
TRBV12-3/TRBV12-4	TRBD2	TRBJ2-1	once	TGTGCCAGCAGAGGACTAGCGCAAAAACTAAGCGATGAGCAGTTCTTC	CASRGLAQKLSDEQFF
TRBV20-1	-	TRBJ2-7	many	TGCAGTGCTAGCCAACCGGTGGCAGCCTACGAGCAGTACTTC	CSASQPVAAYEQYF
TRBV3-1	TRBD2	TRBJ2-5	many	TGTGCCAGCAGCCAAGAAGGACTAGCTGCAGAGACCCAGTACTTC	CASSQEGLAAETQYF
TRBV20-1	TRBD2	TRBJ2-3	few	TGCAGTGTCTTACCCCCGGTTAGCGGGACAGATACGCAGTATTTT	CSVLPPVSGTDTQYF
TRBV20-1	TRBD1	TRBJ2-2	-	TGCAGTGCTAGCGACAGGGGGAACACCGGGGAGCTGTTTTTT	CSASDRGNTGELFF
TRBV2	-	TRBJ1-6	many	TGTGCCAGCAGTGCCCGGGGAGGACCCCTCCACTTT	CASSARGGPLHF
TRBV3-1	-	TRBJ2-3	many	TGTGCCAGCAGCTCTAGCCCTAGCACAGATACGCAGTATTTT	CASSSSPSTDTQYF
TRBV29-1	TRBD1	TRBJ1-5	-	TGCAGCGTTGTATTGGGGGACAGGAATCAGCCCCAGCATTTT	CSVVLGDRNQPQHF
TRBV5-1	TRBD1	TRBJ2-1	many	TGCGCCAGCAGCTTTTTTGGACAGGGTTCAGATGGGGAGCAGTTCTTC	CASSFFGQGSDGEQFF
TRBV6-6	TRBD2	TRBJ2-1	many	TGTGCCAGCAGACTACTAGCGGGGGGGAACGAGCAGTTCTTC	CASRLLAGGNEQFF
TRBV7-2	-	TRBJ2-7	many	TGTGCCAGCAGCTTAGCGCCCTCGCCTTACGAGCAGTACTTC	CASSLAPSPYEQYF
TRBV6-4	-	TRBJ1-1	many	TGTGCCAGCAGCTCCGGACGGGGCACTGAAGCTTTCTTT	CASSSGRGTEAFF
TRBV6-2/TRBV6-3	-	TRBJ1-3	-	TGTGCCAGCAGTTCAGGATTCTCTGGAAACACCATATATTTT	CASSSGFSGNTIYF
TRBV10-3	-	TRBJ2-3	many	TGTGCCATCAGTGGTGGTAGCGAGAGCACAGATACGCAGTATTTT	CAISGGSESTDTQYF
TRBV29-1	TRBD2	TRBJ2-7	-	TGCAGCGTGGGGACTATAGGATTCGAGCAGTACTTC	CSVGTIGFEQYF
TRBV24-1	TRBD2	TRBJ2-3	-	TGTGCCACCAGTGCCGGGACTAGCAGGGGTACGCAGTATTTT	CATSAGTSRGTQYF
TRBV15	TRBD2	TRBJ2-7	-	TGTGCCACCAGCAGAGAGGGCGGGGGGTCCTACGAGCTGTACTTC	CATSREGGGSYELYF
TRBV29-1	TRBD2	TRBJ2-5	many	TGCAGCGTTGAAGGTCCAATTAGCGGGGGTCACGAGACCCAGTACTTC	CSVEGPISGGHETQYF
TRBV5-1	TRBD1	TRBJ2-1	-	TGCGCCAGCAGGTGGCAGGGGGCGAGCAATGAGCAGTTCTTC	CASRWQGASNEQFF
TRBV7-2	TRBD2	TRBJ2-4	-	TGTGCCAGCAGCTCCATGAGCGGGGGGCTGGAGTACTTC	CASSSMSGGLEYF
TRBV15	-	TRBJ1-5	many	TGTGCCACCAGCAGAGTGGGGGGTCTACGTAATCAGCCCCAGCATTTT	CATSRVGGLRNQPQHF
TRBV4-2	-	TRBJ2-3	-	TGTGCCAGCAGCCAAGAGGGTCCAGGGAGCACAGATACGCAGTATTTT	CASSQEGPGSTDTQYF
TRBV7-9	-	TRBJ2-7	few	TGTGCCAGCAGCTTAATAAGTTCCGAGCAGTACTTC	CASSLISSEQYF
TRBV20-1	TRBD1	TRBJ2-4	-	TGCAGTGCCCCGGGACAGGGATACATTCAGTACTTC	CSAPGQGYIQYF
TRBV29-1	-	TRBJ2-6	few	TGCAGCGTTCGCATTTCTGGGGCCAACGTCCGGACTTTC	CSVRISGANVRTF
TRBV7-2	TRBD2	TRBJ2-3	many	TGTGCCAGCAGCTTGGGACTAGCCACAGATACGCAGTATTTT	CASSLGLATDTQYF
TRBV20-1	TRBD2	TRBJ2-5	many	TGCAGTGCTAGAGATGGGCGGGGGGCCCAAGAGACCCAGTACTTC	CSARDGRGAQETQYF
TRBV5-1	-	TRBJ1-6	many	TGCGCCAGCAGCTTAGGGGACAATTCACCCCTCCACTTT	CASSLGDNSPLHF
TRBV20-1	-	TRBJ2-5	once	TGCAGCCTAGGGGTCGGAGAGACCCAGTACTTC	CSLGVGETQYF
TRBV9	TRBD1	TRBJ2-2	-	TGTGCCAGCAGCGCAAGACAGGGGCGGGACACCGGGGAGCTGTTTTTT	CASSARQGRDTGELFF
TRBV12-3/TRBV12-4	-	TRBJ1-1	-	TGTGCCAGCAGTTTCAAACCGGGCACCTCTGAAGCTTTCTTT	CASSFKPGTSEAFF
TRBV5-1	-	TRBJ2-5	many	TGCGCCAGCAGCTTGGTTACAACTCAAGGACGAGAGACCCAGTACTTC	CASSLVTTQGRETQYF
TRBV5-1	TRBD1	TRBJ2-1	many	TGCGCCAGCAGTCATACATACAGGGGAAATGAGCAGTTCTTC	CASSHTYRGNEQFF
TRBV30	-	TRBJ2-5	many	TGTGCCTGGAGACAGGGCTTCGGGGAGACCCAGTACTTC	CAWRQGFGETQYF
TRBV7-2	TRBD1	TRBJ1-2	many	TGTGCCAGCGGGTCACCCGGGACAGGGAACTATGGCTACACCTTC	CASGSPGTGNYGYTF